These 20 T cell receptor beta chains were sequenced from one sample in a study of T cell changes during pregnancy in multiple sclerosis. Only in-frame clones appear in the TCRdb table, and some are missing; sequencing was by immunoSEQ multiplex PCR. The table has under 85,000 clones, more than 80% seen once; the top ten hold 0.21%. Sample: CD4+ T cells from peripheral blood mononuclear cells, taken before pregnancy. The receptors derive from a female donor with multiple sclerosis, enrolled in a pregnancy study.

The CDR3 here is CASSFSRTESSGNTIYF. CDR3 DNA sequence: TGTGCCAGTAGTTTCTCACGGACAGAAAGCTCTGGAAACACCATATATTTT. The V gene is TRBV19, the J gene TRBJ1-3; D possibly corresponds to TRBD1 (6 bases). Germline V gene lookup returns CDR1 LNHDA and CDR2 SQIVND (reference sequence). The length of the CDR3 is 17 residues. Trimming took 5 bases from V and 0 from J, leaving 17 bases between them. The complete variable domain, with remaining parts taken from reference TRBV19 and TRBJ1-3, reads DGGITQSPKYLFRKEGQNVTLSCEQNLNHDAMYWYRQDPGQGLRLIYYSQIVNDFQKGDIAEGYSVSREKKESFPLTVTSAQKNPTAFYLCASSFSRTESSGNTIYFGEGSWLTVV.

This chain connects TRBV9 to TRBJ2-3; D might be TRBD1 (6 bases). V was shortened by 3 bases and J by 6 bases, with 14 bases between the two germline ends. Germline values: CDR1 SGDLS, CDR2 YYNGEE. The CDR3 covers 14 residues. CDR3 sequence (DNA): TGTGCCAGCAGCGAAGGCAGGGGTAGGGATACGCAGTATTTT. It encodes CASSEGRGRDTQYF. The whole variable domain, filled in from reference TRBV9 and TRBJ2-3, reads DSGVTQTPKHLITATGQRVTLRCSPRSGDLSVYWYQQSLDQGLQFLIQYYNGEERAKGNILERFSAQQFPDLHSELNLSSLELGDSALYFCASSEGRGRDTQYFGPGTRLTVL.

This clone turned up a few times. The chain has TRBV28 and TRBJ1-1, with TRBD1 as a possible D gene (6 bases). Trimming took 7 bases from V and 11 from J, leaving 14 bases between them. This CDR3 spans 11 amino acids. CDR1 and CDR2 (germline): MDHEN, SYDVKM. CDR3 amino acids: CASTEQGGAFF. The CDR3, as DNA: TGTGCCAGCACCGAACAGGGCGGCGCTTTCTTT.

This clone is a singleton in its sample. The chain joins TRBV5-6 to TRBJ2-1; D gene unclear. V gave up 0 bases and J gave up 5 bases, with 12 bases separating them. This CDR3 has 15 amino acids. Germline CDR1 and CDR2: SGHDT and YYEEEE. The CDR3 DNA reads TGTGCCAGCAGCTTGGGGCGGTACCCGAACAATGAGCAGTTCTTC. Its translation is CASSLGRYPNNEQFF.

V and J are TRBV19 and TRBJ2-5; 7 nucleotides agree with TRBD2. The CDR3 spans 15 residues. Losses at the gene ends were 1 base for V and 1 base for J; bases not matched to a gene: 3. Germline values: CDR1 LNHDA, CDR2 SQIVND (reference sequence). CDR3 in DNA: TGTGCCAGTAGTATAGGCGGGAGCCTCCAAGAGACCCAGTACTTC. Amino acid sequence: CASSIGGSLQETQYF.

The CDR3 DNA sequence: TGCGCCAGCTCCCTGACCGGGACAGGGAATTCACCCCTCCACTTT. It encodes CASSLTGTGNSPLHF. The V and J genes are TRBV10-2 and TRBJ1-6; 9 nucleotides line up with TRBD1. CDR1 is WSHSY and CDR2 is SAAADI in the germline V gene. This CDR3 has 15 amino acids. The junction had 9 bases not matched to a gene; V was cut back by 8 bases and J by 7 bases.

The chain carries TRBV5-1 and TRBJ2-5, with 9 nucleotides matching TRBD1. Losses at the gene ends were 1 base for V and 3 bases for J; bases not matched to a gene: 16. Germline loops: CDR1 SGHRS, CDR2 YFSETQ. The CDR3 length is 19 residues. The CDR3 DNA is TGCGCCAGCAGCTTGTGGGGACAGGGAGGAGGAGGGGCCAAAGAGACCCAGTACTTC. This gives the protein CASSLWGQGGGGAKETQYF.

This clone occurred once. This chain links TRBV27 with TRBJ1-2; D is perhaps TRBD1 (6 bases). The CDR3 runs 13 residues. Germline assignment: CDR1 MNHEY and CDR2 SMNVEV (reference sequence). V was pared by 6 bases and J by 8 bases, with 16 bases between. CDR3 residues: CASRQTGLGGYTF. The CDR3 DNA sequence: TGTGCCAGCAGACAGACAGGTCTCGGCGGCTACACCTTC.

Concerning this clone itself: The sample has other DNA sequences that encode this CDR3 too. CDR3: CASSLRTSTDTQYF. CDR3 DNA sequence: TGCGCCAGCAGCCTCCGGACAAGCACAGATACGCAGTATTTT. The chain joins TRBV5-1 to TRBJ2-3, with a tentative D call TRBD1 (5 bases). The germline V gene has CDR1 SGHRS and CDR2 YFSETQ. Trimming pared 4 bases from V and 0 bases from J, leaving 9 bases between. The CDR3 has 14 amino acids.

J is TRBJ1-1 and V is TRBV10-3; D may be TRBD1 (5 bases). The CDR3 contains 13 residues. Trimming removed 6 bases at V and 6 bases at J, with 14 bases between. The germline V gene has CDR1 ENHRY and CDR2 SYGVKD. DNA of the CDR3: TGTGCCATCAGGCCCTCAGGGATCCCTGAAGCTTTCTTT. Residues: CAIRPSGIPEAFF.

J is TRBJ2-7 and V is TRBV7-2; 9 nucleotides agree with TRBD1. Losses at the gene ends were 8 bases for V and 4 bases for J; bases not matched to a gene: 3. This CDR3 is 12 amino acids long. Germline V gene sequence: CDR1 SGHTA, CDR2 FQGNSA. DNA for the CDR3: TGTGCCAGCGGGACAGGGAAATACGAGCAGTACTTC. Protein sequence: CASGTGKYEQYF.

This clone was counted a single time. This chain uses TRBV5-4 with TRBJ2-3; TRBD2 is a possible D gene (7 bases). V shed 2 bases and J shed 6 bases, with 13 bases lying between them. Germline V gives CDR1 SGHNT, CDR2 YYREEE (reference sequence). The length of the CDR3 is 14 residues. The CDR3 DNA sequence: TGTGCCAGCAGCTTACCCGCGGGGGCGGATACGCAGTATTTT. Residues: CASSLPAGADTQYF.

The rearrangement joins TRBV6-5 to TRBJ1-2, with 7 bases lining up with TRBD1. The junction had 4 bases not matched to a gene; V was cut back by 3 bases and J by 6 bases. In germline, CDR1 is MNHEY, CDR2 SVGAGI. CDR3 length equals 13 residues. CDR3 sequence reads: CASSYKGADGYTF. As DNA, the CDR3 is TGTGCCAGCAGTTATAAGGGGGCGGATGGCTACACCTTC.

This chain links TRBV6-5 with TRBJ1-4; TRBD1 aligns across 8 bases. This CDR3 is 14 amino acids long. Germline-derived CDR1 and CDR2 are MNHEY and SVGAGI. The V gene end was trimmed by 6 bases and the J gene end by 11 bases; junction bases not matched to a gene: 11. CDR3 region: CASRPGTGLGKLFF. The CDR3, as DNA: TGTGCCAGCAGACCCGGGACAGGCCTCGGGAAACTGTTTTTT.

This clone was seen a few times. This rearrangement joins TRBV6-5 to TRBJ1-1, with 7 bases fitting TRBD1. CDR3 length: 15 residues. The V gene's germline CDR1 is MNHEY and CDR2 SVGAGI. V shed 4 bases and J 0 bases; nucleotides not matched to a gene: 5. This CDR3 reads CASSSLGQMNTEAFF. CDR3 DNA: TGTGCCAGCAGTTCCTTGGGACAGATGAACACTGAAGCTTTCTTT.

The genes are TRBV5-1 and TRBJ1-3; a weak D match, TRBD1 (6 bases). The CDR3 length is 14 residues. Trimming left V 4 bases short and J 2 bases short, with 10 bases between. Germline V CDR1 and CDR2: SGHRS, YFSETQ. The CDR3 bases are TGCGCCAGCAGCCCGGCAGGGGCTGGAAACACCATATATTTT. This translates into CASSPAGAGNTIYF. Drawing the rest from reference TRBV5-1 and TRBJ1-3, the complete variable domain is KAGVTQTPRYLIKTRGQQVTLSCSPISGHRSVSWYQQTPGQGLQFLFEYFSETQRNKGNFPGRFSGRQFSNSRSEMNVSTLELGDSALYLCASSPAGAGNTIYFGEGSWLTVV.

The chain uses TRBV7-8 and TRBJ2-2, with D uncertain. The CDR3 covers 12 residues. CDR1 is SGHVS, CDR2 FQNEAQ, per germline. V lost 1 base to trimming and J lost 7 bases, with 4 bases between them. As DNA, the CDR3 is TGTGCCAGCAGCTTAGTGTACGGGGAGCTGTTTTTT. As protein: CASSLVYGELFF.

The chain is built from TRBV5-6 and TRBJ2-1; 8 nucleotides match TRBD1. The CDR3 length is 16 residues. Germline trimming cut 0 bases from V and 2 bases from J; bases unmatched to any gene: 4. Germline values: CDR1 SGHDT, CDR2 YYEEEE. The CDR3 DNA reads TGTGCCAGCAGCTTGGGGACAGGGTTTGCCTACAATGAGCAGTTCTTC. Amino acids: CASSLGTGFAYNEQFF.

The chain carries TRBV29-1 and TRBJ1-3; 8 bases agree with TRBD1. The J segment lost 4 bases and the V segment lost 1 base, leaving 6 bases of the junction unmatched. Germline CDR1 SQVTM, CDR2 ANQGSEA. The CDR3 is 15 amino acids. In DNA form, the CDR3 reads TGCAGCGTTGAAGCCGGACAGGGTTCGGGAAACACCATATATTTT. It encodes CSVEAGQGSGNTIYF.

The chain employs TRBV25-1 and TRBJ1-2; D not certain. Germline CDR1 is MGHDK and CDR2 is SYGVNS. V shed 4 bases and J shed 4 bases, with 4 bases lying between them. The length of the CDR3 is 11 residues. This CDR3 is CASSGGYGYTF. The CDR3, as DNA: TGTGCCAGCAGTGGCGGCTATGGCTACACCTTC.